Listed below are T cell receptor beta chains from one sample, sequenced in a study of shared clonotypes between healthy human individuals. Only in-frame clones appear in the TCRdb table, and some are missing; sequencing was by immunoSEQ multiplex PCR. The sample shows about 2.4 million clones, approximately 93% of them seen only once. What was sequenced was naive CD4+ T cells from PBMCs. The receptors here all came from a man aged 18 to 35 in good health. Some clones in this sample may be carry-over from other donors' samples. The CDR3 runs from the conserved cysteine through the conserved F or W. Fields, in order: V gene, J gene, D gene, clone size, CDR3 DNA, CDR3 protein. A D gene is named only where the DNA matches it firmly. Rows may omit the clone size; those that give it use once, few, many or a size class.

v_call: TRBV19
j_call: TRBJ1-1
d_call: -
clone_size: -
cdr3_nt: TGTGCCAGTAGTATGGATTGGGGGAACACTGAAGCTTTCTTT
cdr3_aa: CASSMDWGNTEAFF

v_call: TRBV7-3
j_call: TRBJ2-2
d_call: -
clone_size: -
cdr3_nt: TGTGCCAGCAGCTTATCGGACACCGGGGAGCTGTTTTTT
cdr3_aa: CASSLSDTGELFF

v_call: TRBV6-1
j_call: TRBJ2-1
d_call: TRBD2
clone_size: -
cdr3_nt: TGTGCCACAAAAGCGGGAGTGGCCAATGAGCAGTTCTTC
cdr3_aa: CATKAGVANEQFF

v_call: TRBV5-1
j_call: TRBJ2-3
d_call: TRBD2
clone_size: once
cdr3_nt: TGCGCCAGCAGCTTGGAGGGACTAGCGGTTGGATTGGATACGCAGTATTTT
cdr3_aa: CASSLEGLAVGLDTQYF

v_call: TRBV28
j_call: TRBJ2-7
d_call: TRBD1
clone_size: -
cdr3_nt: TGTGCCAGCAGTGGTCCGGGACAGGGGCTCTACGAGCAGTACTTC
cdr3_aa: CASSGPGQGLYEQYF

v_call: TRBV2
j_call: TRBJ1-2
d_call: -
clone_size: -
cdr3_nt: TGTGCCAGCAGTGAACTCGACCTTAACTATGGCTACACCTTC
cdr3_aa: CASSELDLNYGYTF

v_call: TRBV4-2
j_call: TRBJ2-5
d_call: -
clone_size: -
cdr3_nt: TGTGCCAGCAGCCAAGATCGGGCTCTCCAAGAGACCCAGTACTTC
cdr3_aa: CASSQDRALQETQYF

v_call: TRBV5-1
j_call: TRBJ2-7
d_call: -
clone_size: -
cdr3_nt: TGCGCCAGCAGCGGGACCGGTCCCTACGAGCAGTACTTC
cdr3_aa: CASSGTGPYEQYF

v_call: TRBV7-9
j_call: TRBJ2-7
d_call: -
clone_size: -
cdr3_nt: TGTGCCAGCAGCTTAGGCAGAAACTACGAGCAGTACTTC
cdr3_aa: CASSLGRNYEQYF

v_call: TRBV5-1
j_call: TRBJ1-1
d_call: -
clone_size: -
cdr3_nt: TGCGCCAGTAGCTCTTCGTCGGGGGACACTGAAGCTTTCTTT
cdr3_aa: CASSSSSGDTEAFF

v_call: TRBV10-3
j_call: TRBJ2-1
d_call: TRBD2
clone_size: -
cdr3_nt: TGTGCCATCGCCAGTGAAGCTAGCGGCAAACCCTACAATGAGCAGTTCTTC
cdr3_aa: CAIASEASGKPYNEQFF

v_call: TRBV11-2
j_call: TRBJ1-1
d_call: -
clone_size: -
cdr3_nt: TGTGCCAGCAGCTTATATGGGGGAGGGACAGAAGCTTTCTTT
cdr3_aa: CASSLYGGGTEAFF

v_call: TRBV18
j_call: TRBJ2-5
d_call: -
clone_size: -
cdr3_nt: TGTGCCAGCTCCGTTCAGGGGATCCAAGAGACCCAGTACTTC
cdr3_aa: CASSVQGIQETQYF

v_call: TRBV13
j_call: TRBJ2-6
d_call: -
clone_size: -
cdr3_nt: TGTGCCAGCCGTATCAGGTCTGGGGCCAACGTCCTGACTTTC
cdr3_aa: CASRIRSGANVLTF

v_call: TRBV28
j_call: TRBJ2-7
d_call: -
clone_size: -
cdr3_nt: TGTGCCAGCGGGACGGAGGCCCCCTACGAGCAGTACTTC
cdr3_aa: CASGTEAPYEQYF

v_call: TRBV15
j_call: TRBJ2-7
d_call: -
clone_size: -
cdr3_nt: TGTGCCACCAGCCCGTCTCGGGGGATACGTGACGAGCAGTACTTC
cdr3_aa: CATSPSRGIRDEQYF

v_call: TRBV10-3
j_call: TRBJ2-1
d_call: -
clone_size: -
cdr3_nt: TGTGCCATCAGTGAGTCGATCGCGGGTTCAGGTTTCTTC
cdr3_aa: CAISESIAGSGFF

v_call: TRBV28
j_call: TRBJ2-1
d_call: -
clone_size: -
cdr3_nt: TGTGCCAGCAGTCCGGTTCGGGTGGGTGAGCAGTTCTTC
cdr3_aa: CASSPVRVGEQFF

v_call: TRBV5-1
j_call: TRBJ2-1
d_call: -
clone_size: -
cdr3_nt: TGCGCCAGCAGCTTGGAACCCGTAAGCTCCTACAATGAGCAGTTCTTC
cdr3_aa: CASSLEPVSSYNEQFF

v_call: TRBV6-6
j_call: TRBJ2-7
d_call: TRBD2
clone_size: -
cdr3_nt: TGTGCCAGCAGTCGCGCCGGGGTAGCGGGAGGCGAGCAGTACTTC
cdr3_aa: CASSRAGVAGGEQYF

v_call: TRBV4-3
j_call: TRBJ1-2
d_call: -
clone_size: -
cdr3_nt: TGCGCCAGCAGCCAAGCTTCAGGGCCCCCCGATGGCTACACCTTC
cdr3_aa: CASSQASGPPDGYTF

v_call: TRBV5-4
j_call: TRBJ2-1
d_call: TRBD1
clone_size: -
cdr3_nt: TGTGCCAGCAGCTGGACAGGGGGCGGTGAGCAGTTCTTC
cdr3_aa: CASSWTGGGEQFF

v_call: TRBV27
j_call: TRBJ2-1
d_call: -
clone_size: -
cdr3_nt: TGTGCCAGCAGTTTAAGAGTCAAGAGCTCCTACAATGAGCAGTTCTTC
cdr3_aa: CASSLRVKSSYNEQFF

v_call: TRBV2
j_call: TRBJ2-5
d_call: TRBD1
clone_size: -
cdr3_nt: TGTGCCAGCAGTGAAACAGGGGGTCCAGAGACCCAGTACTTC
cdr3_aa: CASSETGGPETQYF

v_call: TRBV25-1
j_call: TRBJ2-6
d_call: TRBD1
clone_size: -
cdr3_nt: TGTGCCAGCAGTGAAGTACGGAGGGACAGGGGGGCCAACGTCCTGACTTTC
cdr3_aa: CASSEVRRDRGANVLTF

v_call: TRBV9
j_call: TRBJ2-5
d_call: TRBD2
clone_size: -
cdr3_nt: TGTGCCAGCAGCGTAGCTAGCGGGGGAGCCCAAGAGACCCAGTACTTC
cdr3_aa: CASSVASGGAQETQYF

v_call: TRBV4-1
j_call: TRBJ2-1
d_call: TRBD2
clone_size: -
cdr3_nt: TGCGCCAGCAGCCAGGGACTAGCCTACAATGAGCAGTTCTTC
cdr3_aa: CASSQGLAYNEQFF

v_call: TRBV12-2
j_call: TRBJ2-1
d_call: -
clone_size: -
cdr3_nt: TGTGCAAGTCGCTTAGCGGAATACTTAGCGGGAGGGCCGGTCCATGAGCAGTTCTTC
cdr3_aa: CASRLAEYLAGGPVHEQFF

v_call: TRBV18
j_call: TRBJ2-2
d_call: -
clone_size: -
cdr3_nt: TGTGCCAGCTCACCATCACAAAACACCGGGGAGCTGTTTTTT
cdr3_aa: CASSPSQNTGELFF

v_call: TRBV18
j_call: TRBJ2-7
d_call: TRBD2
clone_size: -
cdr3_nt: TGTGCCAGCTCACTGGGGACTAGCGGGGTCTTTTTGTACGAGCAGTACTTC
cdr3_aa: CASSLGTSGVFLYEQYF

v_call: TRBV7-2
j_call: TRBJ2-7
d_call: -
clone_size: -
cdr3_nt: TGTGCCAGCAGCTTAAGGTCAGGAGCGGGCGTCTACGAGCAGTACTTC
cdr3_aa: CASSLRSGAGVYEQYF

v_call: TRBV2
j_call: TRBJ2-7
d_call: -
clone_size: -
cdr3_nt: TGTGCCAGCGGTGGGGGCTACGAGCAGTACTTC
cdr3_aa: CASGGGYEQYF

v_call: TRBV11-2
j_call: TRBJ2-5
d_call: -
clone_size: -
cdr3_nt: TGTGCCAGCAGCTTGGGCGACGGAGGGCAAGAGACCCAGTACTTC
cdr3_aa: CASSLGDGGQETQYF

v_call: TRBV5-1
j_call: TRBJ2-7
d_call: TRBD2
clone_size: once
cdr3_nt: TGCGCCAGCAGCCCTCGGACCGGGACTAGCGGGAGCGAGCAGTACTTC
cdr3_aa: CASSPRTGTSGSEQYF

v_call: TRBV4-2
j_call: TRBJ1-3
d_call: -
clone_size: -
cdr3_nt: TGTGCCAGCAGCCAGGGACACGTAATTGGAAACACCATATATTTT
cdr3_aa: CASSQGHVIGNTIYF

v_call: TRBV27
j_call: TRBJ1-3
d_call: TRBD1
clone_size: -
cdr3_nt: TGTGCCAGCAGTTCGGAAATACAGGGGTCTAGAGTGTTT
cdr3_aa: CASSSEIQGSRVF

v_call: TRBV5-1
j_call: TRBJ1-1
d_call: TRBD1
clone_size: -
cdr3_nt: TGCGCCAGCAGCTTGATCGCGACAGGGGAAGGAGCTTTCTTT
cdr3_aa: CASSLIATGEGAFF

v_call: TRBV6-5
j_call: TRBJ2-3
d_call: -
clone_size: -
cdr3_nt: TGTGCCAGCAGCCCTAGAAGGGGGGCTGATACGCAGTATTTT
cdr3_aa: CASSPRRGADTQYF

v_call: TRBV29-1
j_call: TRBJ1-1
d_call: -
clone_size: -
cdr3_nt: TGCAGCGTTGAAATAATGCGGGACACTGAAGCTTTCTTT
cdr3_aa: CSVEIMRDTEAFF

v_call: TRBV6-6
j_call: TRBJ1-1
d_call: -
clone_size: -
cdr3_nt: TGTGCCAGCAGTCCTCGGGGAGGGGTCATGAACACTGAAGCTTTCTTT
cdr3_aa: CASSPRGGVMNTEAFF

v_call: TRBV11-2
j_call: TRBJ2-3
d_call: -
clone_size: -
cdr3_nt: TGTGCCAGCAGCTTAGATCGGGGGGCCCAAGATACGCAGTATTTT
cdr3_aa: CASSLDRGAQDTQYF

v_call: TRBV5-1
j_call: TRBJ1-4
d_call: -
clone_size: few
cdr3_nt: TGCGCCAGCAGCTTGGATGGGTCAACTAATGAAAAACTGTTTTTT
cdr3_aa: CASSLDGSTNEKLFF

v_call: TRBV5-8
j_call: TRBJ1-4
d_call: -
clone_size: -
cdr3_nt: TGTGCCAGCAGCCGTGGGGACATACGTAATGAAAAACTGTTTTTT
cdr3_aa: CASSRGDIRNEKLFF

v_call: TRBV5-1
j_call: TRBJ1-5
d_call: -
clone_size: -
cdr3_nt: TGCGCCAGCAGCTTGGGTCAGTTCAATCAGCCCCAGCATTTT
cdr3_aa: CASSLGQFNQPQHF

v_call: TRBV7-9
j_call: TRBJ2-2
d_call: -
clone_size: -
cdr3_nt: TGTGCCAGCAGCTTAGCGGGGCTAGCCGGGGAGCTGTTTTTT
cdr3_aa: CASSLAGLAGELFF

v_call: TRBV5-1
j_call: TRBJ2-5
d_call: TRBD1
clone_size: -
cdr3_nt: TGCGCCAGCAGCTTGATGACAGGGGGTGGGGAGACCCAGTACTTC
cdr3_aa: CASSLMTGGGETQYF

v_call: TRBV4-2
j_call: TRBJ2-3
d_call: TRBD2
clone_size: -
cdr3_nt: TGTGCCAGCAGCCAAGAAGTGCTAGCGGTCACAGATACGCAGTATTTT
cdr3_aa: CASSQEVLAVTDTQYF

v_call: TRBV15
j_call: TRBJ2-7
d_call: TRBD2
clone_size: -
cdr3_nt: TGTGCCACCAGCAGAGATGCCGTAGCGGGAGGCCACGCCGGGCAGTACTTC
cdr3_aa: CATSRDAVAGGHAGQYF

v_call: TRBV7-2
j_call: TRBJ2-7
d_call: TRBD2
clone_size: -
cdr3_nt: TGTGCCAGCAGCTTAGCGGGCCTAGCGGGAGCCCACGAGCAGTACTTC
cdr3_aa: CASSLAGLAGAHEQYF

v_call: TRBV7-6
j_call: TRBJ2-6
d_call: -
clone_size: -
cdr3_nt: TGTGCCAGCAGCTTAGCGGGCAGGGCCGGGGCCAACGTCCTGACTTTC
cdr3_aa: CASSLAGRAGANVLTF

v_call: TRBV19
j_call: TRBJ2-1
d_call: -
clone_size: -
cdr3_nt: TGTGCCAGTAGTCTAGGTGAGAGCTCCTACAATGAGCAGTTCTTC
cdr3_aa: CASSLGESSYNEQFF

v_call: TRBV6-1
j_call: TRBJ2-7
d_call: TRBD1
clone_size: -
cdr3_nt: TGTGCCAGCAGTGACAGGGGGCGCGGCGACGAGCAGTACTTC
cdr3_aa: CASSDRGRGDEQYF

v_call: TRBV6-1
j_call: TRBJ2-1
d_call: TRBD2
clone_size: -
cdr3_nt: TGTGCCAGCAGCCTAGCGGGAAGTCACAATGAGCAGTTCTTC
cdr3_aa: CASSLAGSHNEQFF

v_call: TRBV18
j_call: TRBJ2-5
d_call: TRBD1
clone_size: -
cdr3_nt: TGTGCCAGCTCTCAGCAAGGGGGCTGGGAGACCCAGTACTTC
cdr3_aa: CASSQQGGWETQYF

v_call: TRBV5-1
j_call: TRBJ2-5
d_call: TRBD1
clone_size: -
cdr3_nt: TGCGCCAGCAGCACAACAGGGGATGAGACCCAGTACTTC
cdr3_aa: CASSTTGDETQYF

v_call: TRBV7-2
j_call: TRBJ2-7
d_call: TRBD1
clone_size: -
cdr3_nt: TGTGCCAGCAGCCCGCGGACAGGGAACTACGAGCAGTACTTC
cdr3_aa: CASSPRTGNYEQYF

v_call: TRBV2
j_call: TRBJ1-5
d_call: -
clone_size: once
cdr3_nt: TGTGCCAGCAGTGATCGGGGGGCCAGCAATCAGCCCCAGCATTTT
cdr3_aa: CASSDRGASNQPQHF

v_call: TRBV27
j_call: TRBJ2-1
d_call: TRBD2
clone_size: -
cdr3_nt: TGTGCCAGCAGTATATTAGCGGGAGGCCTCATCTCCTACAATGAGCAGTTCTTC
cdr3_aa: CASSILAGGLISYNEQFF

v_call: TRBV28
j_call: TRBJ1-2
d_call: -
clone_size: -
cdr3_nt: TGTGCCAGCAGTTTGGGGCAGAGGGGCTATGGCTACACCTTC
cdr3_aa: CASSLGQRGYGYTF